A single sample gave rise to the 5 T cell receptor beta chains below, sequenced in a study of T-cell reconstitution after alpha-beta-depleted transplantation in children. Preparation of the TCRbeta library used unique molecular identifiers. MiXCR was run by TCRdb on the PCR reads, yielding one entry per CDR3 protein. The table has a few hundred thousand distinct CDR3 sequences, roughly a quarter seen once. This specimen was PBMCs, taken before TCRalphabeta/CD19-depleted stem cell transplant. The receptors shown here come from a boy in the first two years of life with Wiskott-Aldrich syndrome, due to receive a stem cell transplant.

This clonotype was observed a few times. The chain joins TRBV5-1 to TRBJ2-1; 11 bases agree with TRBD1. The CDR3 spans 16 residues. Looked up from germline, CDR1 is SGHRS and CDR2 is YFSETQ. Germline trimming cut 5 bases from V and 8 bases from J; bases unmatched to any gene: 12. CDR3 sequence reads: CASRKWTGGVFDEQFF. The CDR3 nucleotides read TGCGCCAGCAGAAAATGGACAGGGGGCGTTTTTGATGAGCAGTTCTTC.

The V gene is TRBV5-5, the J gene TRBJ2-7, with 7 nucleotides matching TRBD2. Germline V gives CDR1 SGHKS, CDR2 YYEKEE (reference sequence). The CDR3 loop spans 14 amino acids. V shed 5 bases and J 5 bases; nucleotides not matched to a gene: 10. The chain's CDR3 is CASRRLRGDDEQYF. CDR3 DNA sequence: TGTGCCAGCAGGCGCCTCCGGGGGGACGACGAGCAGTACTTC.

The chain joins TRBV6-1 to TRBJ2-3, with unresolved D. CDR3 length: 14 amino acids. Germline V gene lookup returns CDR1 MNHNS and CDR2 SASEGT. V was cut by 3 bases and J by 4 bases, with 11 bases left in between. The CDR3 DNA follows: TGTGCCAGCAGTGACGCCATGTCCGCAGATACGCAGTATTTT. Amino acid sequence: CASSDAMSADTQYF.

The chain has TRBV27 and TRBJ2-7; 7 nucleotides align to TRBD2. Germline-derived CDR1 and CDR2 are MNHEY and SMNVEV (reference sequence). V shed 7 bases, J shed 2 bases, and the junction held 8 bases outside the gene matches. This CDR3 comprises 14 residues. For the CDR3, the DNA is TGTGCCAGCACCCCTGGGAGGGGCGCCTACGAGCAGTACTTC. It encodes CASTPGRGAYEQYF.

The chain is built from TRBV19 and TRBJ2-1; 11 positions agree with TRBD2. Trimming took 9 bases from V and 4 from J; bases not matched to a gene: 8. Germline V gene sequence: CDR1 LNHDA, CDR2 SQIVND (reference sequence). The CDR3 consists of 15 residues. The CDR3 nucleotides are TGTGCCAGCGGGACTAGCGGAGGAAGATACAATGAGCAGTTCTTC. Translating gives CASGTSGGRYNEQFF.